This T cell receptor (beta chain) comes out of a study of shared clonotypes between healthy human individuals. Study context: Contributing individuals were two females and three males aged 18 to 49.

TCRdb's copy holds only in-frame clones and misses some; the assay was immunoSEQ multiplex PCR. The sample has some 580,000 clones; around 97% are singletons. This CDR3 has 16 residues. V was cut by 3 bases and J by 2 bases, with 16 bases left in between. Germline CDR1 is LNHDA and CDR2 is SQIVND (reference sequence). CD4+ cell separation produced CD45RA+ naive and CD45RA-negative memory subsets. The chain employs TRBV19 and TRBJ2-5; D ambiguous. The origin of this receptor is a woman aged 25 to 39 in good health. The sequencing input was naive CD4+ T cells sorted from blood. The sample's subset: CD45RA+ positively selected. For the CDR3, the DNA is TGTGCCAGTAGTATCCATGGATCGGCGGATCAAGAGACCCAGTACTTC. This sequence encodes CASSIHGSADQETQYF.